The rows below give T cell receptor beta chains drawn from one sample of a study of tumor-infiltrating lymphocytes in localized non-small cell lung cancer. Only in-frame clones appear in the TCRdb table, and some are missing; sequencing was by immunoSEQ multiplex PCR. The table lists roughly 15,000 clones, around two thirds of them singletons. The material sequenced was uninvolved lung tissue not adjacent to the tumor. Every receptor here comes from a human donor with non-small cell lung cancer. The CDR3 runs from the conserved cysteine through the conserved F or W. The D gene is left open where the match is weak. For some rows the clone size is stated as once, few or many, or as a class when expanded; others skip it.

J	V	D	size	DNA	CDR3
TRBJ2-1	TRBV4-3	TRBD2	.	TGCGCCAGCAGCCTGGGGGCTAGCGGGTTTAGCTCCTACAATGAGCAGTTCTTC	CASSLGASGFSSYNEQFF
TRBJ2-3	TRBV30	.	.	TGTGCCTGGAGTCCTTGGGTTGGAGGAGCTACAGATACGCAGTATTTT	CAWSPWVGGATDTQYF
TRBJ2-1	TRBV6-1	.	few	TGTGCCAGCAGTGTCGCCGGGACAGGGACTAGGTACAATGAGCAGTTCTTC	CASSVAGTGTRYNEQFF
TRBJ2-5	TRBV6-1	.	.	TGTGCCAGCAAGGAGGGCCCCAGCCCGCAAGAGACCCAGTACTTC	CASKEGPSPQETQYF
TRBJ2-1	TRBV2	.	.	TGTGCCAGCAGCGTACAGGGTTACAATGAGCAGTTCTTC	CASSVQGYNEQFF
TRBJ1-1	TRBV27	TRBD1	.	TGTGCCAGCAGTCGCCGGGACAGCACCCTGAACACTGAAGCTTTCTTT	CASSRRDSTLNTEAFF
TRBJ1-2	TRBV5-1	TRBD1	.	TGCGCCAGCAGCTTGATGGGACAGGGGGATGGCTACACCTTC	CASSLMGQGDGYTF
TRBJ2-7	TRBV29-1	.	.	TGCAGCGTTTCACGGGACTCCTACGAGCAGTACTTC	CSVSRDSYEQYF
TRBJ2-5	TRBV5-6	.	once	TGTGCCAGCAGCTTGGCTCTGATCCAAGAGACCCAGTACTTC	CASSLALIQETQYF
TRBJ1-2	TRBV5-1	.	.	TGCGCCAGCAGCACGAGTTTCACCGGTACACTTCCCGGCTACACCTTC	CASSTSFTGTLPGYTF
TRBJ1-2	TRBV29-1	.	.	TGCAGCGCCCAGTCGGGAGGTTCCAACTATGGCTACACCTTC	CSAQSGGSNYGYTF
TRBJ2-1	TRBV21-1	.	.	TGTGCCAGCAGGACGCTGAGCGGGGGACCGACCGAGCAGTTCTTC	CASRTLSGGPTEQFF
TRBJ2-3	TRBV5-1	.	.	TGCGCCAGCAGCCCGCTCAGGGGTGGCGGCACAGATACGCAGTATTTT	CASSPLRGGGTDTQYF
TRBJ1-5	TRBV25-1	TRBD1	.	TGTGCCAGCAGTGAGGACAGGGATGGGAGCAATCAGCCCCAGCATTTT	CASSEDRDGSNQPQHF
TRBJ2-3	TRBV9	.	.	TGTGCCAGCAGCGTAGCCGGATCAGGGTGGGGTAGCACAGATACGCAGTATTTT	CASSVAGSGWGSTDTQYF
TRBJ1-1	TRBV6-6	.	few	TGTGCCAGCAACCAGGGTAACACTGAAGCTTTCTTT	CASNQGNTEAFF
TRBJ2-7	TRBV4-1	.	.	TGCGCCAGCAGCCGGACCGAAGGAGGGATGGGCTACGAGCAGTACTTC	CASSRTEGGMGYEQYF
TRBJ2-3	TRBV5-1	TRBD2	once	TGCGCCAGCAGCTCGGGGACTAGCGGGAGTTTAGGTACAGATACGCAGTATTTT	CASSSGTSGSLGTDTQYF
TRBJ2-5	TRBV11-2	.	.	TGTGCCAGCAGCCCTAGGACAGCCGGCGAGACCCAGTACTTC	CASSPRTAGETQYF
TRBJ2-5	TRBV13	TRBD1	.	TGTGCCAGCAGCTTAGGGGACAGGGGTACCGGAGAGACCCAGTACTTC	CASSLGDRGTGETQYF
TRBJ1-1	TRBV7-6	.	.	TGTGCCAGCAGCTTAAGCCAGGGTACTGAAGCTTTCTTT	CASSLSQGTEAFF
TRBJ2-5	TRBV6-6	TRBD1	.	TGTGCCAGCAGTCCAGGGGGCGAGACCCAGTACTTC	CASSPGGETQYF
TRBJ2-7	TRBV20-1	.	.	TGCAGTGGGACAGTGGATTACGAGCAGTACTTC	CSGTVDYEQYF
TRBJ2-1	TRBV29-1	.	.	TGCAGCGTTGAAACCCCTTCCCTTTACAATGAGCAGTTCTTC	CSVETPSLYNEQFF
TRBJ2-7	TRBV4-1	TRBD1	once	TGCGCCAGCAGCCAAGACCGGACAGGGGGGACCTACGAGCAGTACTTC	CASSQDRTGGTYEQYF
TRBJ2-5	TRBV19	TRBD1	.	TGTGCCAGTAGTAGTATAGACCGCCGGAGACAGGGGCGGGAGACCCAGTACTTC	CASSSIDRRRQGRETQYF
TRBJ1-1	TRBV27	.	.	TGTGCCAGCAGGGAGGGGACTGAAGCTTTCTTT	CASREGTEAFF
TRBJ2-1	TRBV30	TRBD2	.	TGTGCCTGGAGTCGACGGGTAGCGGGGGGTAATGAGCAGTTCTTC	CAWSRRVAGGNEQFF
TRBJ1-1	TRBV9	.	.	TGTGCCAGCAGCGCAAACATAAACACTGAAGCTTTCTTT	CASSANINTEAFF
TRBJ2-7	TRBV7-2	TRBD2	.	TGTGCCAGCAACTTAGGGACTAGCGGGATAGGGAGGGCCTACGAGCAGTACTTC	CASNLGTSGIGRAYEQYF
TRBJ1-4	TRBV29-1	.	medium-sized	TGCAGCGTCACCCGGGACCCAACTAATGAAAAACTGTTTTTT	CSVTRDPTNEKLFF
TRBJ1-5	TRBV6-6	.	.	TGTGCCAGCAGGCCGGGATTCAATCAGCCCCAGCATTTT	CASRPGFNQPQHF
TRBJ2-5	TRBV5-1	TRBD2	.	TGCGCCAGCAGCCCTAGCGGAATACAAGAGACCCAGTACTTC	CASSPSGIQETQYF
TRBJ2-5	TRBV5-1	.	.	TGCGCCAGCAGCTCATATCCGGGACAAGGGGCCTCCCAGTACTTC	CASSSYPGQGASQYF
TRBJ1-3	TRBV7-8	.	.	TGTGCCAGCAGCTTTGGTGGTGGAAACACCATATATTTT	CASSFGGGNTIYF
TRBJ2-7	TRBV14	.	few	TGTGCCAGCAGCCAAGGGGTGAGATTCGTCTACGAGCAGTACTTC	CASSQGVRFVYEQYF
TRBJ2-7	TRBV7-3	.	.	TGTGCCAGCAGCCCCCAGGTGGGGCACCACGAGCAGTACTTC	CASSPQVGHHEQYF
TRBJ2-7	TRBV7-7	.	.	TGTGCCAGCAGTTTGAGCGTTACTAGCTCCTACGAGCAGTACTTC	CASSLSVTSSYEQYF
TRBJ1-2	TRBV30	TRBD1	.	TGTGCCTGGGGACAGGACATTATCTATGGCTACACCTTC	CAWGQDIIYGYTF
TRBJ2-6	TRBV7-6	TRBD1	.	TGTGCCAGCAGCTTAAGTGACAGGGCTGGGGCCAACGTCCTGACTTTC	CASSLSDRAGANVLTF
TRBJ1-2	TRBV6-1	.	.	TGTGCCAGCAGTGAACGGGGGGCGCGTGATGGCTACACCTTC	CASSERGARDGYTF
TRBJ1-2	TRBV30	TRBD1	.	TGTGCCTGGAGTGTACAGGGGATTAACTATGGCTACACCTTC	CAWSVQGINYGYTF
TRBJ1-4	TRBV15	.	.	TGTGCCACCAGCCCCGGGACACTAACTGAAAAACTGTTTTTT	CATSPGTLTEKLFF
TRBJ2-3	TRBV19	.	.	TGTGCCAGTAGTATAGTAAGTAGCACAGATACGCAGTATTTT	CASSIVSSTDTQYF
TRBJ2-4	TRBV11-3	TRBD2	.	TGTGCCAGCAGCTTTAAGGGACTAGCGGGAGAGGCGGACATTCAGTACTTC	CASSFKGLAGEADIQYF
TRBJ1-5	TRBV4-1	.	.	TGCGCCAGCAGCCCGGAGGGGGGACCCTATAGCAATCAGCCCCAGCATTTT	CASSPEGGPYSNQPQHF
TRBJ2-3	TRBV5-1	TRBD1	.	TGCGCCAGCAGCTTGCAGGGGGCTGATACAGATACGCAGTATTTT	CASSLQGADTDTQYF
TRBJ1-1	TRBV28	TRBD1	few	TGTGCCAGCAGTTTACATGCAGGGGGCGGAGGTGAAGCTTTCTTT	CASSLHAGGGGEAFF
TRBJ1-2	TRBV6-5	TRBD1	.	TGTGCCAGCAGTTACGCGGGACAGGGGGCTCAAGGCTACACCTTC	CASSYAGQGAQGYTF
TRBJ2-5	TRBV19	.	.	TGTGCCACCGGGGTGAAAGAGACCCAGTACTTC	CATGVKETQYF
TRBJ1-5	TRBV19	TRBD1	medium-sized	TGTGCCAGTAGTATGCAGGGGGTGTGGCAGCCCCAGCATTTT	CASSMQGVWQPQHF
TRBJ2-5	TRBV6-5	.	.	TGTGCCAGCAAGCAATGGGTCCAAGAGACCCAGTACTTC	CASKQWVQETQYF
TRBJ1-1	TRBV5-8	.	.	TGTGCCAGCAGCTCTGGGGGGAGCACTGAAGCTTTCTTT	CASSSGGSTEAFF
TRBJ1-5	TRBV30	.	.	TGTGCCTGGAGTGTAAGCAGCATCAATCAGCCCCAGCATTTT	CAWSVSSINQPQHF